These 21 T cell receptor beta chains were sequenced from one sample in a study of control samples from healthy donors and cancer patients. Sequenced by immunoSEQ multiplex PCR; TCRdb stores in-frame clones only, minus some. This table has about 50,000 clones, approximately 94% appearing once. Source material: PBMCs. These TCRs come from a man aged 30 to 39 with colorectal cancer.

The rearrangement joins TRBV13 to TRBJ1-4; 8 bases are a match to TRBD1. V lost 0 bases, J lost 6 bases, and 3 bases stayed unmatched. The CDR3 loop spans 15 amino acids. CDR1 is PRHDT and CDR2 is FYEKMQ in the germline V gene (reference sequence). This chain's CDR3 is CASSLGLDRDEKLFF. The CDR3 bases are TGTGCCAGCAGCTTAGGTCTGGACAGGGATGAAAAACTGTTTTTT.

This sequence joins TRBV7-9 and TRBJ2-1; D uncertain. Germline-derived CDR1 and CDR2 are SEHNR and FQNEAQ (reference sequence). The ends were cut back, 3 bases at V and 8 bases at J, with 11 bases in the middle. The CDR3 is 13 amino acids. The chain's CDR3 is CASSLAESYEQFF. The CDR3 nucleotides are TGTGCCAGCAGCTTGGCGGAGTCTTATGAGCAGTTCTTC.

This chain connects TRBV7-6 to TRBJ2-1, with D perhaps being TRBD1 or TRBD2 (5 bases each). This CDR3 region has 15 residues. V dropped 5 bases and J dropped 9 bases, with 20 bases sitting between them. CDR1 is SGHVS, CDR2 FNYEAQ, per germline. The CDR3 DNA reads TGTGCCAGCAGCCCCTCCGGGACGGTTTTAATTGAGCAGTTCTTC. This gives the protein CASSPSGTVLIEQFF.

The chain uses TRBV2 and TRBJ1-6, with no clear D. Germline V CDR1 and CDR2: SNHLY, FYNNEI. This CDR3 region has 15 residues. V shed 2 bases and J shed 7 bases, with 12 bases lying between them. CDR3: CASSELGGGNSPLHF. CDR3 DNA: TGTGCCAGCAGTGAATTAGGAGGAGGGAATTCACCCCTCCACTTT.

The chain has TRBV7-9 and TRBJ2-3; tentatively, D is TRBD1 (6 bases). V was clipped by 5 bases and J by 3 bases, with 9 bases between them. CDR1 and CDR2 from the germline V gene are SEHNR and FQNEAQ (reference sequence). The length of the CDR3 is 13 residues. CDR3 bases: TGTGCCAGCAGCCCGGACAGTACAGATACGCAGTATTTT. Its protein product is CASSPDSTDTQYF. Drawing the rest from reference TRBV7-9 and TRBJ2-3, the complete variable domain is DTGVSQNPRHKITKRGQNVTFRCDPISEHNRLYWYRQTLGQGPEFLTYFQNEAQLEKSRLLSDRFSAERPKGSFSTLEIQRTEQGDSAMYLCASSPDSTDTQYFGPGTRLTVL.

This chain uses TRBV18 with TRBJ1-5, with a weak D call TRBD1 (5 bases). Trimming took off 1 base at V and 3 bases at J, with 10 bases between the two ends. CDR1 and CDR2 from the germline V gene are KGHSH and LQKENI. The CDR3 is 15 amino acids. The DNA for the CDR3 is TGTGCCAGCTCACCACGCGCGACAGACAATCAGCCCCAGCATTTT. Encoded protein: CASSPRATDNQPQHF.

The chain couples TRBV7-2 to TRBJ2-2; 10 bases agree with TRBD2. The trim removed 2 bases at V and 1 base at J, leaving 10 bases unmatched. Germline CDR1 reads SGHTA; CDR2 reads FQGNSA. This CDR3 has 19 amino acids. CDR3 residues: CASSLTGTSALLNTGELFF. The CDR3 nucleotides are TGTGCCAGCAGCTTAACCGGGACTAGCGCACTTTTGAACACCGGGGAGCTGTTTTTT.

The gene calls are TRBV5-1 and TRBJ1-3, with no clear D. The V end was cut by 4 bases, the J end by 2 bases, with 19 bases between. Germline V gene sequence: CDR1 SGHRS, CDR2 YFSETQ. The CDR3 extends over 17 amino acids. In nucleotides, the CDR3 is TGCGCCAGCAGCCAAACCGGTGGGTCAGCTACTGGAAACACCATATATTTT. Its protein product is CASSQTGGSATGNTIYF.

V is TRBV12-3 or TRBV12-4 and J is TRBJ1-5; 7 bases are a match to TRBD1. The CDR3 runs 13 residues. The V segment lost 6 bases and the J segment 4 bases; nucleotides outside the gene matches: 3. CDR3 amino acids: CASSTGVNQPQHF. The CDR3 region has the DNA TGTGCCAGCAGCACAGGGGTTAATCAGCCCCAGCATTTT.

This chain joins TRBV6-4 and TRBJ1-1; D gene ambiguous. The CDR3 is 13 residues long. V lost 3 bases to trimming and J lost 0 bases, with 5 bases between them. CDR1 and CDR2 from the germline V gene are MRHNA and SNTAGT. The CDR3 reads CASSEGLNTEAFF. The CDR3 DNA reads as TGTGCCAGCAGTGAGGGCCTGAACACTGAAGCTTTCTTT.

The chain employs TRBV2 and TRBJ1-2; TRBD1 is a possible D gene (6 bases). V lost 2 bases and J lost 4, with 14 bases in between. Germline V lookup: CDR1 SNHLY, CDR2 FYNNEI. This CDR3 is built from 15 residues. The DNA of the CDR3 is TGTGCCAGCAGTGAAAGTATTACAGGGATCTATGGCTACACCTTC. Translation: CASSESITGIYGYTF.

The chain links TRBV7-2 to TRBJ2-7; 8 nucleotides line up with TRBD1. The CDR3 consists of 14 residues. With 1 base clipped from V and 5 bases from J, the junction kept 4 bases outside the gene matches. CDR1 is SGHTA, CDR2 FQGNSA, per germline. CDR3 in amino acids: CASSLEDREHEQYF. The CDR3 DNA is TGTGCCAGCAGCTTAGAGGACAGGGAACACGAGCAGTACTTC.

V gene TRBV19 combines with J gene TRBJ2-7, with 7 nucleotides matching TRBD1. There are 14 residues in the CDR3. J lost 3 bases, V lost 1 base, and 3 bases had no gene match. Germline CDR1 reads LNHDA; CDR2 reads SQIVND (reference sequence). CDR3 nucleotide sequence: TGTGCCAGTAGTATAGGGCAGGGGGACTACGAGCAGTACTTC. This sequence encodes CASSIGQGDYEQYF.

The chain recombines TRBV5-8 with TRBJ1-4, with 8 bases matching TRBD1. CDR3 length equals 15 residues. CDR1 is SGHTS, CDR2 YDEGEE, per germline. V lost 4 bases to trimming and J lost 6 bases; unmatched junction nucleotides: 8. Here the CDR3 DNA reads TGTGCCAGCAGCCGCCTCGGACAGGGAGATGAAAAACTGTTTTTT. Translation: CASSRLGQGDEKLFF. Full variable domain (rest looked up from reference TRBV5-8 and TRBJ1-4): EAGVTQSPTHLIKTRGQQATLRCSPISGHTSVYWYQQALGLGLQFLLWYDEGEERNRGNFPPRFSGRQFPNYSSELNVNALELEDSALYLCASSRLGQGDEKLFFGSGTQLSVL.

This chain links TRBV21-1 with TRBJ1-2; the D call TRBD1 from the table was never checked on the DNA. TRBV21-1 is given as a pseudogene. The CDR3 covers 13 residues. CDR3: CASRTGWRNGYTF. In DNA, the CDR3 is TGTGCCAGCAGGACAGGTTGGAGAAATGGCTACACCTTC.

This chain joins TRBV27 and TRBJ1-5; possible D gene TRBD1, 5 bases. Germline CDR1 reads MNHEY; CDR2 reads SMNVEV (reference sequence). Trimming pared 5 bases from V and 7 bases from J, leaving 12 bases between. CDR3 length equals 13 residues. The CDR3 sequence is CASSEGFQQPQHF. The CDR3 region has the DNA TGTGCCAGCAGTGAGGGGTTCCAACAGCCCCAGCATTTT.

CDR3 loop: CASSLGYPQAGGYTF. CDR3 sequence (DNA): TGTGCCAGCAGCTTAGGGTATCCTCAGGCAGGCGGCTACACCTTC. The chain combines TRBV11-2 with TRBJ1-2; D is ambiguous. The V end was cut by 1 base, the J end by 8 bases, with 17 bases between. This CDR3 is 15 amino acids long. Germline CDR1 is SGHAT and CDR2 is FQNNGV. Supplemented by reference TRBV11-2 and TRBJ1-2, the full variable domain reads EAGVAQSPRYKIIEKRQSVAFWCNPISGHATLYWYQQILGQGPKLLIQFQNNGVVDDSQLPKDRFSAERLKGVDSTLKIQPAKLEDSAVYLCASSLGYPQAGGYTFGSGTRLTVV.

V is TRBV7-2 and J is TRBJ2-5, with 9 bases lining up with TRBD1. V dropped 1 base and J dropped 4; count of bases not matched to a gene: 1. This CDR3 spans 14 amino acids. CDR1 is SGHTA and CDR2 is FQGNSA in the germline V gene. DNA for the CDR3: TGTGCCAGCAGCTTAGTGGGACAGGGAGAGACCCAGTACTTC. It encodes CASSLVGQGETQYF.

The chain recombines TRBV4-2 with TRBJ2-2; D is unclear. Germline CDR1 is LGHNA and CDR2 is YNFKEQ. The CDR3 runs to 15 residues. V lost 2 bases to trimming and J lost 7 bases, with 14 bases between them. DNA of the CDR3: TGTGCCAGCAGCCAACCCATGAGTGGGCACGGGGAGCTGTTTTTT. Protein: CASSQPMSGHGELFF.

This clone appeared once. The V call is TRBV18, the J call TRBJ1-5; TRBD1 agrees at 9 bases. The CDR3 sequence is 19 residues long. Germline loops: CDR1 KGHSH, CDR2 LQKENI. After removal of 3 bases from V and 0 bases from J, the junction contained 12 bases not matched to a gene. Here the CDR3 reads CASSPIRDRVPYSNQPQHF. The CDR3 DNA reads TGTGCCAGCTCACCGATACGGGACAGGGTTCCCTATAGCAATCAGCCCCAGCATTTT.

The chain links TRBV11-2 to TRBJ1-5; maybe TRBD1 (5 bases). Germline V gives CDR1 SGHAT, CDR2 FQNNGV. V was pared by 0 bases and J by 7 bases, with 13 bases between. The CDR3 is made up of 15 amino acids. In DNA form, the CDR3 reads TGTGCCAGCAGCTTAGAAGGGGCCTCCGGACAGCCCCAGCATTTT. As protein: CASSLEGASGQPQHF.